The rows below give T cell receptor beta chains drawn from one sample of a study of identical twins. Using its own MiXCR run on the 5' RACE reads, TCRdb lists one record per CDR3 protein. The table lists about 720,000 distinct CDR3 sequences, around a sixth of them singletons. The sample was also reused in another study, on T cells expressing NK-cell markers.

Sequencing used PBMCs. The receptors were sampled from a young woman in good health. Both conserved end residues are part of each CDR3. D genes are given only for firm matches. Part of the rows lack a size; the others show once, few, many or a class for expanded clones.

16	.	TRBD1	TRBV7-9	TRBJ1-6	TGTGCCAGCAGCCTCCGGGACAGACAGGGTAATTCACCCCTCCACTTT	CASSLRDRQGNSPLHF
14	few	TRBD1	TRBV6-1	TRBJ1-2	TGTGCCAGCAGCACGGGGGACAGGATCTATGGCTACACCTTC	CASSTGDRIYGYTF
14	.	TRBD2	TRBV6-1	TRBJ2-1	TGTGCCAGCAGTCCGCGGGGGGGCTACTATGAGCAGTTCTTC	CASSPRGGYYEQFF
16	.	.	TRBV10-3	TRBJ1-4	TGTGCCATCAGTGAGTTGGCGGCGGCAACTAATGAAAAACTGTTTTTT	CAISELAAATNEKLFF
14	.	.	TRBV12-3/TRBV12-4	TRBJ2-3	.	CASSSSESTDTQYF
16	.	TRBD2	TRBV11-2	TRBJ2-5	TGTGCCAGCAGCCAGTCTAGCGGCTCGTACCAAGAGACCCAGTACTTC	CASSQSSGSYQETQYF
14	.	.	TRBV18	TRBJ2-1	TGTGCCAGCTCACCGGCCTTGGGTAACGATGAGCAGTTCTTC	CASSPALGNDEQFF
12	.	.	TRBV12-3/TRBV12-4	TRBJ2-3	TGTGCCAGCAGCCGCCAAACAGATACGCAGTATTTT	CASSRQTDTQYF
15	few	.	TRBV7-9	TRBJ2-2	TGTGCCAGCAGCTTAGGCGGGAAGTTTGTCGGGGAGCTGTTTTTT	CASSLGGKFVGELFF
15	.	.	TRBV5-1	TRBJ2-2	TGCGCCAGCAGCCCTGGGGTATCGTACACCGGGGAGCTGTTTTTT	CASSPGVSYTGELFF
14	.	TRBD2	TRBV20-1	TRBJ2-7	TGCAGTGCTAGAGGGGGAGGGGCAACCACAGCGCAGTACTTC	CSARGGGATTAQYF
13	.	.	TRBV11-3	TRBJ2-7	TGTGCCAGCAGCTTAACCCCCTTCGGGGAGCAGTACTTC	CASSLTPFGEQYF
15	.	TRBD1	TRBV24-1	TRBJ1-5	TGTGCCACCACCGAAGGGGGCTGTTATGATCAGCCCCAGCATTTT	CATTEGGCYDQPQHF
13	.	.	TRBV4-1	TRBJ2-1	TGCGCCAGCAGCCAAGTTTATCTCGATGAGCAGTTCTTC	CASSQVYLDEQFF
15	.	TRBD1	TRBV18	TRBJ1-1	TGTGCCAGCTCCAAAGGACAGGGGACAAACACTGAAGCTTTCTTT	CASSKGQGTNTEAFF
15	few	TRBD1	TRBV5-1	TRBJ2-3	TGCGCCAGCAGCTTCGGACAGGGTTTCGCAGATACGCAGTATTTT	CASSFGQGFADTQYF
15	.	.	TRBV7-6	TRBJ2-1	TGTGCCAGCAGCTCCCTGACTGGTATCGGGGATGAGCAGTTCTTC	CASSSLTGIGDEQFF
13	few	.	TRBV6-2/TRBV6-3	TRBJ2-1	TGTGCCAGCAGGGGGGCGGAATACAATGAGCAGTTCTTC	CASRGAEYNEQFF
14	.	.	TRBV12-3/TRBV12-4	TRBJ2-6	TGTGCCAGCTGCCCAGGGTTCGGGGCCAACGTCCTGACTTTC	CASCPGFGANVLTF
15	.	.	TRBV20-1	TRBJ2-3	TGCAGTGCTAGAGAAAATGGACTGGTCACAGATACGCAGTATTTT	CSARENGLVTDTQYF
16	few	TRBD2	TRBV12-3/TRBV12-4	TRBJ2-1	TGTGCCAGCAGTCCCATGGAGCGGGGGTCGTACAATGAGCAGTTCTTC	CASSPMERGSYNEQFF
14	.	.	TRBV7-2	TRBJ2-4	TGTGCCAGCAGCTTCGGAGGGTCCAAAAACATTCAGTACTTC	CASSFGGSKNIQYF
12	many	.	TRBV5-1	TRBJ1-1	TGCGCCAGCCGGACCGCCAACACTGAAGCTTTCTTT	CASRTANTEAFF
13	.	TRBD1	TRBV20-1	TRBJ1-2	TGCAGTGCGATGGAGGGGGCTGGCTCTGGCTACACCTTC	CSAMEGAGSGYTF
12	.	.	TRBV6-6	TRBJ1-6	TGTGCCAGCAGTAGGGCAGGATCACCCCTCCACTTT	CASSRAGSPLHF
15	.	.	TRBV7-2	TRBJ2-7	TGTGCCAGCAGCTTAGCCGGGGGAAGATCCTACGATCAGTACTTC	CASSLAGGRSYDQYF
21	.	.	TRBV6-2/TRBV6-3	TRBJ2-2	TGTGCCAGCAGTTACCCAGGAGGGGGGCAGACAACCAACGCGAACACCGGGGAGCTGTTTTTT	CASSYPGGGQTTNANTGELFF
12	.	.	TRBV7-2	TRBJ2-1	TGTGCCGTCAATCAGGATTACAATGAGCAGTTCTTC	CAVNQDYNEQFF
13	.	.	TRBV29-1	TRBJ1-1	TGCAGCGTTGAGGCGGATTCGAACACTGAAGCTTTCTTT	CSVEADSNTEAFF
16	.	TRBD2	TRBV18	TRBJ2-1	TGTGCCAGCTCACTACAAATAGCGGGGGGGAGAAATGAGCAGTTCTTC	CASSLQIAGGRNEQFF
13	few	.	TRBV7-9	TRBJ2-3	TGTGCCAGCAGCTTCCGGGTCGCAGATACGCAGTATTTT	CASSFRVADTQYF
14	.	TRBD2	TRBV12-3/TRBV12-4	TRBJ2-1	TGTGCCAGCAGTTTAGACGGGGGGGCTTATGAGCAGTTCTTC	CASSLDGGAYEQFF
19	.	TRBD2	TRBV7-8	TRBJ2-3	TGTGCCAGCAGCCCCTGGACTAGCGGGGGGGCCGAGAGTACAGATACGCAGTATTTT	CASSPWTSGGAESTDTQYF
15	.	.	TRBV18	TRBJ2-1	TGTGCCAGCTCACCAACAGCTTTTTCCTACAATGAGCAGTTCTTC	CASSPTAFSYNEQFF
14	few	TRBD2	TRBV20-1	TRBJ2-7	TGCAGTGCGTCTAGCGGGGCCCCTTTAGGGGAGCAGTACTTC	CSASSGAPLGEQYF
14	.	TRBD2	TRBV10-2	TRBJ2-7	TGCGCCAGCAAGAACCTAGCGGTTTCCTACGAGCAGTACTTC	CASKNLAVSYEQYF
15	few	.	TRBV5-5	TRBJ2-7	TGTGCCAGCAGCTTGTCGGCGAGGGTTGGCTACGAGCAGTACTTC	CASSLSARVGYEQYF
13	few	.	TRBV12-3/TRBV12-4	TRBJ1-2	TGTGCCAGCAGTCCCCGTTGGGTGGGGGGCTACACCTTC	CASSPRWVGGYTF
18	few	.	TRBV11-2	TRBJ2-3	TGTGCCAGCAGCTTAAAGTCAGGGGGAGGGCTTGGCACAGATACGCAGTATTTT	CASSLKSGGGLGTDTQYF
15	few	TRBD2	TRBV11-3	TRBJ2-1	TGTGCCAGCAGCCCAAAGCGGGGGGGCTGGGATGAGCAGTTCTTC	CASSPKRGGWDEQFF
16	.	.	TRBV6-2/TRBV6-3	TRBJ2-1	TGTGCCAGCACAAAAAAAGCCCGCTCGGTATACAATGAGCAGTTCTTC	CASTKKARSVYNEQFF
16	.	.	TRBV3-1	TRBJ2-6	TGTGCCAGCAGCCAAGATCGCGGGCGCGGGGCCAACGTCCTGACTTTC	CASSQDRGRGANVLTF
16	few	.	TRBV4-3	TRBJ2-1	TGCGCCAGCAGCCGTAGAGGAACAGATCTTGACAATGAGCAGTTCTTC	CASSRRGTDLDNEQFF
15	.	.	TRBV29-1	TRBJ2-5	TGCAGCGTTGAGTGGAGGGGGGTTTCATGGGAGACCCAGTACTTC	CSVEWRGVSWETQYF
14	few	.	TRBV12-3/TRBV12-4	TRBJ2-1	TGTGCCAGCACCCATTCTGGCCACTACAATGAGCAGTTCTTC	CASTHSGHYNEQFF
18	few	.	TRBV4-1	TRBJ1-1	TGCGCCAGCAGCCAAGTTGGCCGAAGGAGGAAAGGGAACACTGAAGCTTTCTTT	CASSQVGRRRKGNTEAFF
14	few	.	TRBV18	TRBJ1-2	TGTGCCAGCTCACCACCCGCGGTCAACTATGGCTACACCTTC	CASSPPAVNYGYTF
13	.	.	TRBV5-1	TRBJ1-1	TGCGCCAGCAGCTTGTACAGGAACACTGAAGCTTTCTTT	CASSLYRNTEAFF
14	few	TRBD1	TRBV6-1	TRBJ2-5	TGTGCCAGCAGGATACTTGGACAGGGGGGGACCCAGTACTTC	CASRILGQGGTQYF
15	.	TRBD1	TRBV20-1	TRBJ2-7	TGCAGTGCTCTAAGACTACAGGGGGCGCTCAACGAGCAGTACTTC	CSALRLQGALNEQYF
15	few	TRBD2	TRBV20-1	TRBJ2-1	TGCAGTGCTAGGCTAAGCGGGGGGGCCTACAATGAGCAGTTCTTC	CSARLSGGAYNEQFF
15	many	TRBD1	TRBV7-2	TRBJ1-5	TGTGCCAGCAGCTTAGACAGGGGGCGCAATCAGCCCCAGCATTTT	CASSLDRGRNQPQHF
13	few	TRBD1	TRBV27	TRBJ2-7	TGTGCCAGCAAAGACAGGGGAAATGGAGAGCAGTACTTC	CASKDRGNGEQYF
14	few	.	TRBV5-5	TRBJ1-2	TGTGCCAGCAGCTTGGTTAAGACTAACTATGGCTACACCTTC	CASSLVKTNYGYTF
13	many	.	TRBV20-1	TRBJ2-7	TGCAGTGCTAGAAGGGGGGGGTCCTACGAGCAGTACTTC	CSARRGGSYEQYF
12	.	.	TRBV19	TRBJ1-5	TGTGCCAGTAGGAGACTCGATCAGCCCCAGCATTTT	CASRRLDQPQHF
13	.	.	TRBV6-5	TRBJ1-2	TGTGCCAGCAGATACGGGGTATCCTATGGCTACACCTTC	CASRYGVSYGYTF
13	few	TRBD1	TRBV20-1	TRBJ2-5	TGCAGTGCTGACAGGGGGAGCACGGAGACCCAGTACTTC	CSADRGSTETQYF
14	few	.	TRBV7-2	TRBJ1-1	TGTGCCAGCAGCTTGCGGTGGGTGAACACTGAAGCTTTCTTT	CASSLRWVNTEAFF